Listed below are T cell receptor beta chains from one sample, sequenced in a study of T cell repertoires in cytomegalovirus infection. From the reads, TCRdb called clonotypes with MiXCR, one entry per CDR3 protein. The sample shows around 740,000 distinct CDR3 sequences, 35% to 45% of them seen only once. Sequences were obtained from PBMCs. Receptors were obtained from a human donor in good health (CMV status not recorded). Some clones in this sample may be carry-over from other donors' samples. Each CDR3 is given with its conserved first and last residue.

CDR3 length	V gene	J gene	CDR3 protein
14	TRBV7-2	TRBJ1-1	CASSLVGKSTEAFF
15	TRBV27	TRBJ2-7	CASSFGQGGAYEQYF
13	TRBV5-1	TRBJ2-7	CASSAGRFYEQYF
15	TRBV5-4	TRBJ2-1	CASTRQGGAYNEQFF
15	TRBV6-2/TRBV6-3	TRBJ2-7	CASRSPLADTYEQYF
16	TRBV5-4	TRBJ2-1	CASSSEQGRFRNEQFF
14	TRBV7-8	TRBJ2-7	CASSSASSAYEQYF
15	TRBV10-3	TRBJ2-7	CATTRNRGSPYEQYF
15	TRBV11-3	TRBJ2-7	CASSLDPSGNYEQYF
15	TRBV12-3/TRBV12-4	TRBJ1-1	CASSLSPNLNTEAFF
13	TRBV4-1	TRBJ2-1	CASSPKPGSEQFF
14	TRBV12-3/TRBV12-4	TRBJ1-2	CASSFKTGTYGYTF
17	TRBV4-1	TRBJ1-5	CASSQDVWDPGSEPQHF
15	TRBV2	TRBJ1-2	CASWGGLDTSYGYTF
16	TRBV10-3	TRBJ2-7	CAISESRVRSTSEQYF
13	TRBV24-1	TRBJ1-1	CATSAGANTEAFF
13	TRBV7-2	TRBJ1-5	CASTREGGQPQHF
16	TRBV7-8	TRBJ2-5	CASSLVGGLTQETQYF
13	TRBV2	TRBJ1-5	CASTQQGDQPQHF